Sequencing of this TCR beta chain was carried out in a study of T cells in Graves' hyperthyroidism and ophthalmopathy. Whole-study context: Blood from the periphery was taken at initial diagnosis, before any treatment.

The TCR beta CDR3 regions underwent amplification using RNA transcripts as the source. During a first-round RT-PCR of the TCR CDR3, the HTBI primer set was used. One entry per CDR3 protein results from TCRdb running MiXCR on the multiplex PCR reads. There are under 350,000 distinct CDR3 sequences in the sample; roughly 18% occur only once, and about 49% lies in the top ten. Deletions cut 4 bases from V and 2 bases from J, with 13 bases between. CDR1 SGHKS and CDR2 YYEKEE come from the germline V gene (reference sequence). CDR3 length equals 14 residues. This clonotype was counted ten times or more. Antigen specificity is unknown. Study-wide results and limits: Before onset, ophthalmopathy was predicted by the model a median around 6.5 months earlier.

Thyroid ultrasound and orbital computed tomography, with clinical symptoms and serum thyroxine and TRAb, informed diagnoses. Sequenced material: blood. J is TRBJ2-7 and V is TRBV5-5, with D maybe TRBD1 (5 bases). This TCR came from a woman between 50 and 59 years old with Graves' hyperthyroidism. CDR3 residues: CASSPHDRPYEQYV. CDR3 in DNA: TGTGCCAGCAGCCCGCACGACAGACCCTACGAGCAGTACGTC.